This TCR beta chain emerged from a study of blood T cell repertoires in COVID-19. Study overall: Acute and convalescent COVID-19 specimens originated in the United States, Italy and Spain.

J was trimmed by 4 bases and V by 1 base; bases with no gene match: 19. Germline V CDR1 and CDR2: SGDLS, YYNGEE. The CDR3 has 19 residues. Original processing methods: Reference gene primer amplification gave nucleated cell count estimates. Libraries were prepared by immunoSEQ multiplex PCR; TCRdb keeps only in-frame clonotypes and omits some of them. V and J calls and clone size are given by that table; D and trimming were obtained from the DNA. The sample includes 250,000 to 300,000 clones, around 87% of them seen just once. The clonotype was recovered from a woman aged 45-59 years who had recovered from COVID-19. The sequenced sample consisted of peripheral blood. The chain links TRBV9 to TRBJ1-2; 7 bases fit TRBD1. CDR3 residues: CASSVWSAPSHRGFYGYTF. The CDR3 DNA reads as TGTGCCAGCAGCGTATGGTCAGCACCGAGCCACAGGGGATTCTATGGCTACACCTTC.